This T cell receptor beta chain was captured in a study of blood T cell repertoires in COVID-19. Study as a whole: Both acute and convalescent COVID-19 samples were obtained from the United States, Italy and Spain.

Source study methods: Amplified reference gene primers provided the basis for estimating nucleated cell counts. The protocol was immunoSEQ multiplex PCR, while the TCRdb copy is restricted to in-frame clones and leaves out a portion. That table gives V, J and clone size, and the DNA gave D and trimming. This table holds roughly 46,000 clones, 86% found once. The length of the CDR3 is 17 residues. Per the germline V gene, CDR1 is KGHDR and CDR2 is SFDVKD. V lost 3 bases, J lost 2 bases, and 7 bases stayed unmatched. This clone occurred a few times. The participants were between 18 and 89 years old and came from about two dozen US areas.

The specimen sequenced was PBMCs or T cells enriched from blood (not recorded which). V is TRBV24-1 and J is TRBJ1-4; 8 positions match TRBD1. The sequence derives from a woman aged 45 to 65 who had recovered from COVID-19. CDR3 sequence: CATSDGGRGQTNEKLFF. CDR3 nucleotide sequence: TGTGCCACCAGTGATGGCGGCAGGGGGCAGACTAATGAAAAACTGTTTTTT.